Shown below are 23 T cell receptor beta chains from a single sample sequenced in a study of metastatic and nonmetastatic thyroid tumors. TCRdb re-clonotyped the PCR reads through MiXCR. The table lists approximately 39,000 clones, roughly 20% of them singletons. Nobody among the patients had been given any treatment before thyroid surgery. The sequenced sample consisted of blood. Every receptor here comes from a female donor with papillary thyroid cancer or a benign thyroid nodule (not recorded which). Some clones in this sample may be carry-over from other donors' samples.

Remarks on this clone: One junction end does not reproduce the germline sequence, and a read error may be involved. This chain joins TRBV7-2 and TRBJ2-6; no firm D call. CDR1 is SGHTA, CDR2 FQGNSA, per germline. This CDR3 comprises 17 residues. In DNA form, the CDR3 reads TGTGCCAGCAGCTTAGCGCTGCCGAGCTCTGGTGCCAACGTCCTGACTTTC. Its protein product is CASSLALPSSGANVLTF.

In its sample, this clone was seen many times. The chain couples TRBV4-1 to TRBJ2-5; 7 bases map to TRBD2. The ends lost 1 base at V and 1 base at J; junction bases unmatched: 12. Looked up from germline, CDR1 is MGHRA and CDR2 is YSYEKL. The CDR3 totals 18 residues. Written as DNA, the CDR3 is TGCGCCAGCAGCCAAGGGCGATGGCGGGAGACCCTCCAAGAGACCCAGTACTTC. It is translated as CASSQGRWRETLQETQYF.

The chain links TRBV12-3 or TRBV12-4 to TRBJ2-7; unclear D gene. The V and J ends lost 7 bases and 3 bases respectively, with 13 bases between them. The CDR3 extends over 13 amino acids. The CDR3 spells CASICGDGYEQYF. The CDR3 DNA reads TGTGCCAGCATTTGTGGGGATGGCTACGAGCAGTACTTC.

The J gene is TRBJ1-2, the V gene TRBV19, with D possibly being TRBD1 (5 bases). V shed 6 bases and J shed 8 bases, with 16 bases lying between them. CDR1 is LNHDA and CDR2 is SQIVND in the germline V gene (reference sequence). This CDR3 has 13 residues. The CDR3 sequence: CASSTNGHGGYTF. CDR3 bases: TGTGCCAGTAGCACTAACGGACATGGAGGCTACACCTTC.

This clone was seen many times. The CDR3, as DNA: TGTGCCAGCAGCCAAGCGGCCAAGGGAGGAGATCAGCCCCAGCATTTT. Protein: CASSQAAKGGDQPQHF. This chain connects TRBV4-2 to TRBJ1-5; D is unresolved. Trimming stripped 1 base from V and 5 bases from J, with 15 bases between. This CDR3 contains 16 residues. Germline V lookup: CDR1 LGHNA, CDR2 YNFKEQ.

This clone was detected only once. The rearrangement uses TRBV4-3 and TRBJ2-7, with TRBD2 identical over 8 bases. After removal of 1 base from V and 0 bases from J, the junction contained 8 bases not matched to a gene. There are 17 residues in the CDR3. Germline V gives CDR1 LGHNA, CDR2 YSLEER. The CDR3 here is CASSQALLAELSYEQYF. CDR3 nucleotide sequence: TGCGCCAGCAGCCAAGCCTTACTAGCGGAGCTCTCCTACGAGCAGTACTTC.

This clone showed up many times. This CDR3 is also generated by other DNA sequences in the sample. J is TRBJ2-3 and V is TRBV6-1, with TRBD1 identical over 7 bases. The germline V gene has CDR1 MNHNS and CDR2 SASEGT. The CDR3 covers 15 residues. The ends lost 0 bases at V and 6 bases at J; junction bases unmatched: 6. The CDR3: CASSEALGQRDTQYF. As DNA, the CDR3 is TGTGCCAGCAGTGAAGCCCTGGGACAGCGGGATACGCAGTATTTT.

The rearrangement joins TRBV12-3 or TRBV12-4 to TRBJ2-7; no clear D gene. Trimming took off 1 base at V and 11 bases at J, with 15 bases between the two ends. CDR3 length: 13 amino acids. CDR3 in amino acids: CASSLGGSPYKYF. CDR3 DNA sequence: TGTGCCAGCAGTTTAGGGGGATCACCGTATAAGTACTTC.

This clone was found many times. V usage is TRBV28 and J usage is TRBJ2-1, with 10 bases identical to TRBD2. The CDR3 length is 14 residues. The germline CDR1 and CDR2 sequences are MDHEN and SYDVKM. The trim removed 7 bases at V and 10 bases at J, leaving 10 bases unmatched. The CDR3 spells CASTPSGSSREQFF. The CDR3 nucleotides are TGTGCCAGCACCCCTAGCGGGAGTAGTAGAGAGCAGTTCTTC.

In its sample, this clone was seen many times. This chain joins TRBV5-1 and TRBJ1-5; D uncertain. The CDR3 is 14 residues long. V lost 1 base and J 4 bases, leaving 9 bases between the germline ends. Germline V gene sequence: CDR1 SGHRS, CDR2 YFSETQ. CDR3 bases: TGCGCCAGCAGCTTGAATTCGGGTAATCAGCCCCAGCATTTT. Encoded protein: CASSLNSGNQPQHF.

This clone has more than one count but fewer than ten. V and J are TRBV29-1 and TRBJ1-2; 8 bases are a match to TRBD1. V gave up 4 bases and J gave up 9 bases; unmatched junction bases: 10. The CDR3 spans 13 residues. Germline values: CDR1 SQVTM, CDR2 ANQGSEA. Here the CDR3 DNA reads TGCAGCGTTGTGGCGACAGGGGCCTGTTGCTACACCTTC. Translation: CSVVATGACCYTF.

Ten or more counts support this clone. The CDR3 sequence is CASSPDPGFPGELFF. The CDR3 region has the DNA TGTGCCAGCAGCCCCGATCCCGGTTTTCCCGGGGAGCTGTTTTTT. The V and J genes are TRBV11-3 and TRBJ2-2; D unclear. Germline V lookup: CDR1 SGHNT, CDR2 YENEEA. There are 15 residues in the CDR3. Trimming took off 5 bases at V and 6 bases at J, with 16 bases between the two ends.

This clone occurred many times. The CDR3 reads CASSPRLENEQFF. The CDR3 DNA follows: TGTGCCAGCAGCCCCCGACTGGAGAATGAGCAGTTCTTC. This chain joins TRBV7-9 and TRBJ2-1; D is unclear. V was clipped by 5 bases and J by 7 bases, with 12 bases between them. The CDR3 spans 13 residues. CDR1 and CDR2 (germline): SEHNR, FQNEAQ (reference sequence). The whole variable domain, remainder taken from reference TRBV7-9 and TRBJ2-1, is DTGVSQNPRHKITKRGQNVTFRCDPISEHNRLYWYRQTLGQGPEFLTYFQNEAQLEKSRLLSDRFSAERPKGSFSTLEIQRTEQGDSAMYLCASSPRLENEQFFGPGTRLTVL.

A word on this clone: The conserved phenylalanine or tryptophan normally closing the CDR3 is absent here, so this likely arose from a read error. This rearrangement joins TRBV10-3 to TRBJ1-2, with 8 nucleotides matching TRBD1. The germline CDR1 and CDR2 sequences are ENHRY and SYGVKD. CDR3 length: 15 amino acids. With 3 bases clipped from V and 4 bases from J, the junction kept 7 bases outside the gene matches. The CDR3 DNA sequence: TGTGCCATCAGTGATGCCTGGACAGGGTTCTATGGCTACACCCTC. This encodes CAISDAWTGFYGYTL.

This clone was observed at least ten times. CDR3 sequence: CASSLAGPSYGYTF. The CDR3 bases are TGTGCCAGCAGCTTAGCAGGGCCCTCCTATGGCTACACCTTC. V usage is TRBV7-9 and J usage is TRBJ1-2; no clear D. The germline gives CDR1 SEHNR, CDR2 FQNEAQ (reference sequence). Trimming removed 0 bases at V and 4 bases at J, with 9 bases between. The CDR3 is 14 amino acids.

At least ten counts were recorded for this clone. This rearrangement joins TRBV4-1 to TRBJ1-2, with 10 bases aligning to TRBD1. Trimming at V came to 0 bases and at J to 7 bases, leaving 11 bases not matched to a gene. The CDR3 extends over 17 amino acids. Per germline, CDR1 MGHRA and CDR2 YSYEKL. CDR3 sequence reads: CASSQEGTGAKWSGYTF. As DNA, the CDR3 is TGCGCCAGCAGCCAAGAAGGGACAGGGGCAAAGTGGTCTGGCTACACCTTC.

With respect to this clone: The germline gene is not matched at one end of the junction; a read error may be the cause. This chain joins TRBV19 and TRBJ1-5; D unresolved. Germline lookup yields CDR1 LNHDA and CDR2 SQIVND (reference sequence). The CDR3 covers 15 residues. In DNA, the CDR3 is TGTACCAGTAGTATAGATTCCCCGTGGGGTCAGCCCCAGCATTTT. Translation: CTSSIDSPWGQPQHF.

This clone was seen only a few times. One junction end disagrees with the germline gene, perhaps due to a read error. The chain carries TRBV28 and TRBJ2-1; tentative D call: TRBD2 (7 bases). Germline V gene sequence: CDR1 MDHEN, CDR2 SYDVKM. The CDR3 has 13 amino acids. CDR3 amino acids: CASRGGGPPEQLF. CDR3 DNA: TGTGCCAGCAGAGGGGGGGGCCCTCCTGAGCAGTTATTC. Supplemented by reference TRBV28 and TRBJ2-1, the full variable domain reads DVKVTQSSRYLVKRTGEKVFLECVQDMDHENMFWYRQDPGLGLRLIYFSYDVKMKEKGDIPEGYSVSREKKERFSLILESASTNQTSMYLCASRGGGPPEQLFGPGTRLTVL.

At least ten counts were recorded for this clone. The V gene is TRBV20-1, the J gene TRBJ1-4; 8 bases agree with TRBD1. CDR3 length equals 15 residues. V shed 1 base and J 4 bases; nucleotides not matched to a gene: 5. In germline, CDR1 is DFQATT, CDR2 SNEGSKA (reference sequence). The CDR3 region has the DNA TGCAGTGCTAGAGTGGATGGGACAGGTAATGAAAAACTGTTTTTT. Translation: CSARVDGTGNEKLFF.

Worth noting for this clone: The CDR3 ends on some other residue instead of the conserved phenylalanine or tryptophan, so this is likely a read error. The CDR3 bases are TGTGCCACCAGCAGCGAAGGGGGAGTGGATACGCAGTATTTG. This gives the protein CATSSEGGVDTQYL. The chain joins TRBV15 to TRBJ2-3, with a possible D match to TRBD1 (6 bases). In germline, CDR1 is LNHNV, CDR2 YYDKDF (reference sequence). The CDR3 is 14 residues long. The V gene lost 3 bases and the J gene lost 6 bases, with 13 bases spanning the gap.

Only a few counts were recorded for this clone. The genes are TRBV28 and TRBJ2-7, with 7 bases identical to TRBD1. The CDR3 extends over 15 amino acids. Trimming removed 7 bases from V and 4 bases from J; junction bases left unmatched: 13. CDR1 MDHEN and CDR2 SYDVKM come from the germline V gene. CDR3 amino acids: CASTLSTGQLYEQYF. The CDR3 nucleotides are TGTGCCAGCACCCTATCGACGGGACAGCTTTACGAGCAGTACTTC.

This clone was picked up many times. In DNA, the CDR3 is TGTGCCAGTAGTATAGGGGGCGGGTCTCAGCCCCAGCATTTT. This encodes CASSIGGGSQPQHF. The chain recombines TRBV19 with TRBJ1-5, with TRBD1 as a possible D gene (5 bases). The CDR3 consists of 14 residues. Germline V gene sequence: CDR1 LNHDA, CDR2 SQIVND (reference sequence). The V end lost 1 base, the J end lost 6 bases, and 10 bases lay between the germline ends.

This clone was found a few times. The chain carries TRBV10-2 and TRBJ2-5; D is undetermined. V was trimmed by 8 bases and J by 4 bases, leaving 14 bases between them. The CDR3 extends over 13 amino acids. Germline V gene sequence: CDR1 WSHSY, CDR2 SAAADI. CDR3 residues: CASSRWIGETQYF. CDR3 nucleotide sequence: TGCGCCAGCTCCCGCTGGATAGGAGAGACCCAGTACTTC.